This T cell receptor (beta chain) was captured in a study of neurological immune-mediated disorders. Broader study findings: HTLV-1-associated myelopathy showed the most TCR clonal expansion; multiple sclerosis the least, below healthy controls.

This clonotype was detected ten times or more. Its antigen is unknown. The germline V gene encodes CDR1 SEHNR and CDR2 FQNEAQ (reference sequence). The CDR3 has 15 residues. V was shortened by 4 bases and J by 3 bases, with 15 bases between the two germline ends. TCRdb ran MiXCR on the 5' RACE reads and lists one entry per CDR3 protein. The sample shows tens of thousands of distinct CDR3 sequences, roughly 4.3% of them seen only once. Stored at -80 C, 2 million PBMCs were the source of the unsorted libraries. The sample was PBMCs. The source is a man younger than 40 with multiple sclerosis. The chain joins TRBV7-9 to TRBJ1-2; D is ambiguous. CDR3 region: CASSSLVDPDYGYTF. CDR3 bases: TGTGCCAGCAGCTCCCTTGTAGATCCAGACTATGGCTACACCTTC.